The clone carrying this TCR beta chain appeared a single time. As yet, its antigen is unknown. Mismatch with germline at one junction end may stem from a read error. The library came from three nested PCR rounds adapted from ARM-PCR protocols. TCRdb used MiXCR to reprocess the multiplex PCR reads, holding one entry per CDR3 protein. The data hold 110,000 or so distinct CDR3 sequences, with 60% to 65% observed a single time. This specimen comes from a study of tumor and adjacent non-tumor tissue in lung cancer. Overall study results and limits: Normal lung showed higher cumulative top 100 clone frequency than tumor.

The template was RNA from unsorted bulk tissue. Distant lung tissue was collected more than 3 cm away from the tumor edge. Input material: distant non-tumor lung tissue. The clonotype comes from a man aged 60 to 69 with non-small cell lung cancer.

The chain's CDR3 is CSAILGTGGITGDLFF. The DNA for the CDR3 is TGCAGTGCTATTCTGGGGACAGGGGGCATCACCGGGGATCTGTTTTTT. This chain joins TRBV20-1 and TRBJ2-2; TRBD1 aligns across 12 bases. The CDR3 loop spans 16 amino acids. Germline V gene data show CDR1 as DFQATT and CDR2 as SNEGSKA (reference sequence).